The 4 T cell receptor beta chains listed next were all sequenced from one sample in a study of cytomegalovirus exposure and HLA in healthy donors. The PCR ran on 60 Vbeta and 13 Jbeta primers. TCRdb's table, derived via immunoSEQ multiplex PCR, lists solely in-frame clones and lacks some. The table lists roughly 80,000 clones, around two thirds of them singletons. The material sequenced was PBMCs. These receptors originate from a man in his 60s in good health and CMV-seropositive.

The rearrangement links TRBV7-6 to TRBJ1-3, with D perhaps matching TRBD1 (6 bases). V was cut by 4 bases and J by 4 bases, with 11 bases left in between. CDR1 and CDR2 from the germline V gene are SGHVS and FNYEAQ. This CDR3 has 14 residues. The CDR3 reads CASSSGQPGNTIYF. CDR3 nucleotide sequence: TGTGCCAGCAGCTCAGGACAGCCAGGAAACACCATATATTTT. The entire variable domain, with the rest obtained from reference TRBV7-6 and TRBJ1-3, is as follows: GAGVSQSPRYKVTKRGQDVALRCDPISGHVSLYWYRQALGQGPEFLTYFNYEAQQDKSGLPNDRFSAERPEGSISTLTIQRTEQRDSAMYRCASSSGQPGNTIYFGEGSWLTVV.

The chain uses TRBV6-1 and TRBJ2-7, with 7 bases fitting TRBD1. Unmatched junction bases numbered 13, after V lost 0 bases and J lost 2 bases. This CDR3 contains 18 residues. Germline loops: CDR1 MNHNS, CDR2 SASEGT. Here the CDR3 reads CASSEARRRGTDPYEQYF. The CDR3 DNA sequence: TGTGCCAGCAGTGAAGCGAGGCGTAGAGGGACAGATCCCTACGAGCAGTACTTC.

J is TRBJ1-5 and V is TRBV6-1; 7 bases align to TRBD1. This CDR3 region has 13 residues. Germline loops: CDR1 MNHNS, CDR2 SASEGT. J was trimmed by 5 bases and V by 8 bases; bases with no gene match: 6. Written as DNA, the CDR3 is TGTGCCAGCGAGAAGGACAGGTATCAGCCCCAGCATTTT. Protein product: CASEKDRYQPQHF.

The chain couples TRBV7-9 to TRBJ1-3, with D maybe TRBD1 (5 bases). CDR1 and CDR2 (germline): SEHNR, FQNEAQ (reference sequence). Between the trimmed V and J ends, which lost 0 bases and 4 bases, there was a span of 10 bases. The CDR3 spans 15 residues. This chain's CDR3 is CASSLAGRAGNTIYF. The CDR3 DNA sequence: TGTGCCAGCAGCTTAGCAGGCAGGGCAGGAAACACCATATATTTT.